This T cell receptor beta chain was identified in a study of blood T cell repertoires in COVID-19. Study details: Both acute and convalescent COVID-19 samples were obtained from the United States, Italy and Spain. The analysed material was cDNA or gDNA that came from T cells, B-cell-depleted T cells, or PBMCs.

Allocation to cohorts depended on clinical history reported by the participants. The CDR3 has 13 residues. With 3 bases removed from V and 1 base from J, the gap between germline ends came to 7 bases. From germline, CDR1 is SGHTS and CDR2 YDEGEE. Per the authors' pipeline: Estimated nucleated cell counts came from reference gene primer amplification. Sequencing used immunoSEQ multiplex PCR; TCRdb keeps in-frame clones, though not all of them. That table gives V, J and clone size, and the DNA gave D and trimming. The repertoire holds 250,000 to 300,000 clones, approximately 89% seen once, with approximately 2.9% in the top ten.

This receptor was identified in a woman aged 45-65 years who had been exposed to COVID-19. This chain links TRBV5-8 with TRBJ1-1, with a weak D call TRBD1 (5 bases). Material: PBMCs or T cells enriched from blood (not recorded which). The CDR3 loop reads CASSWGGNTEAFF. The CDR3 DNA follows: TGTGCCAGCAGCTGGGGGGGGAACACTGAAGCTTTCTTT.